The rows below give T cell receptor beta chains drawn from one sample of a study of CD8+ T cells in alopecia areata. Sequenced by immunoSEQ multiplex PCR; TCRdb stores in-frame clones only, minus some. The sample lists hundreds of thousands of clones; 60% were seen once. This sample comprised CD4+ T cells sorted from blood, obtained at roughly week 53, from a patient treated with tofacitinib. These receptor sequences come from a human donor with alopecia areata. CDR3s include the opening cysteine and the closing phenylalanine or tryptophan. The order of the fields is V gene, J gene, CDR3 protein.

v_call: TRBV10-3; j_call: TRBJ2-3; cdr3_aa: CAIKVGLATDTQYF
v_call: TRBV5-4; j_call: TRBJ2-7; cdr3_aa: CASRTYEQYF
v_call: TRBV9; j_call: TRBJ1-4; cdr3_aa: CASSVGQGHEKLFF
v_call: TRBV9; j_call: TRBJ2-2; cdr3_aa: CASGLSPGELFF
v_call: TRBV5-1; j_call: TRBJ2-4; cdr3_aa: CASSLVTGGLAKNIQYF
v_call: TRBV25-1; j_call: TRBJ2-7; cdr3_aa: CASGLTGAPHEQYF
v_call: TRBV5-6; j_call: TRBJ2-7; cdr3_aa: CASSLPAGGTYEQYF
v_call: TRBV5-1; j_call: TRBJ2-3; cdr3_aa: CASSLVAPLTDTQYF
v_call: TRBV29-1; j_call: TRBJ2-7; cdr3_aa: CSVSVNYEQYF
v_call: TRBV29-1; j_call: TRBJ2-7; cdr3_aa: CSVEANQLDEQYF
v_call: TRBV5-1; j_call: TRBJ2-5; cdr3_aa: CASSLNRGETQYF
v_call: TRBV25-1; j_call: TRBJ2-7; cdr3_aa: CASSDAVGGQYF
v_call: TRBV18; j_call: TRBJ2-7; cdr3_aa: CASSPTSGGNYEQYF
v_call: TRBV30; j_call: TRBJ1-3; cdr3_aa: CAWSSGESRYF